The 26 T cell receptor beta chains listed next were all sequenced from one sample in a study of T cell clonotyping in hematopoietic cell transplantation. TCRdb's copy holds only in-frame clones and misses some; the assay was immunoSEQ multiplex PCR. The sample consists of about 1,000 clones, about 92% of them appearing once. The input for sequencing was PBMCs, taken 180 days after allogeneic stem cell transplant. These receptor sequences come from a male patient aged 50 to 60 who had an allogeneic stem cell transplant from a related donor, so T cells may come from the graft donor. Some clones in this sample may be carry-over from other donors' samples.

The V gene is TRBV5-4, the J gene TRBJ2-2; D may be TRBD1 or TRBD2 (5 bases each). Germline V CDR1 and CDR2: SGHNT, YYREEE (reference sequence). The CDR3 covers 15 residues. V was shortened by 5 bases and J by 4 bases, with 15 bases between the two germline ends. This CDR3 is CASSYERGTTGELFF. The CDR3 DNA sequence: TGTGCCAGCAGTTACGAGAGGGGCACCACCGGGGAGCTGTTTTTT.

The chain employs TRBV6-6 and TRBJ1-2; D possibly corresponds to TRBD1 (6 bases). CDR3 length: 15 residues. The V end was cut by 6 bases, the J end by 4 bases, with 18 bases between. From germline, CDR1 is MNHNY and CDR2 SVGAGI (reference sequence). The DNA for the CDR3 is TGTGCCAGCAGAGACCAAAGACAGGACCCCTATGGCTACACCTTC. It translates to CASRDQRQDPYGYTF.

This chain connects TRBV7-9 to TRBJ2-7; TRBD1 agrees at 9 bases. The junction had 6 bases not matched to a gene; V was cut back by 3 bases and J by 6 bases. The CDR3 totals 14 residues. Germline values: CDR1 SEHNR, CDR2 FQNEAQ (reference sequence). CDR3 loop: CASSLLQGAAEQYF. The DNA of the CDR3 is TGTGCCAGCAGCTTGTTACAGGGGGCAGCCGAGCAGTACTTC.

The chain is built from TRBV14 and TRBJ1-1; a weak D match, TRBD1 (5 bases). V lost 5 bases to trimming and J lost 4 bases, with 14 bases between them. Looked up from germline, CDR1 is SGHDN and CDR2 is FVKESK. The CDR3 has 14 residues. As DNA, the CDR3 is TGTGCCAGCAGCTTAGCGGGGGGTGGCACTGAAGCTTTCTTT. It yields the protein CASSLAGGGTEAFF.

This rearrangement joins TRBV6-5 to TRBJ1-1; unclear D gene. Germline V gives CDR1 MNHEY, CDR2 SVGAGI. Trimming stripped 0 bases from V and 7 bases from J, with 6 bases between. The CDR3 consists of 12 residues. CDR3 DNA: TGTGCCAGCAGTTACTCGGGCAATGAAGCTTTCTTT. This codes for CASSYSGNEAFF.

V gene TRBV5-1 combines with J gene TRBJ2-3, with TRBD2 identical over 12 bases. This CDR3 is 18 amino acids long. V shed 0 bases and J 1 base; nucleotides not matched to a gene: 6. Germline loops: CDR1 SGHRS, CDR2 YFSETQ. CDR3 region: CASSLGIWTSGGTDTQYF. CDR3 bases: TGCGCCAGCAGCTTGGGCATTTGGACTAGCGGGGGCACAGATACGCAGTATTTT.

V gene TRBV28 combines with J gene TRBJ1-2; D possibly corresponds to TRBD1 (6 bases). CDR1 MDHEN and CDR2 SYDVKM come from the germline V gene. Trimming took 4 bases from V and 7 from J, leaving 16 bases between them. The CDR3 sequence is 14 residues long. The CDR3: CASSSLEGGRGYTF. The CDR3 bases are TGTGCCAGCAGTTCTCTGGAGGGGGGACGTGGCTACACCTTC.

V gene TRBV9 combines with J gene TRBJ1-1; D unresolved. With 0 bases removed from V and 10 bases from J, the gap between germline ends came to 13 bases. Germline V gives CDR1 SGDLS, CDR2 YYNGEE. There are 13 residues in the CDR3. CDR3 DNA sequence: TGTGCCAGCAGCGTAGGAACAGAAAGCGTAGCTTTCTTT. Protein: CASSVGTESVAFF. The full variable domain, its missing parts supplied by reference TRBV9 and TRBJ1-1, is DSGVTQTPKHLITATGQRVTLRCSPRSGDLSVYWYQQSLDQGLQFLIQYYNGEERAKGNILERFSAQQFPDLHSELNLSSLELGDSALYFCASSVGTESVAFFGQGTRLTVV.

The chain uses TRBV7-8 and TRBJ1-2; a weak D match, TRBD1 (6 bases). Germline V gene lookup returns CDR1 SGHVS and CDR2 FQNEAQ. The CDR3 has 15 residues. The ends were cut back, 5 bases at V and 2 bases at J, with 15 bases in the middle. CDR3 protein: CASSPDGGGNYGYTF. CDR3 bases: TGTGCCAGCAGCCCAGACGGGGGCGGAAACTATGGCTACACCTTC. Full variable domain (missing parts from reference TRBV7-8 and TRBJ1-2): GAGVSQSPRYKVAKRGQDVALRCDPISGHVSLFWYQQALGQGPEFLTYFQNEAQLDKSGLPSDRFFAERPEGSVSTLKIQRTQQEDSAVYLCASSPDGGGNYGYTFGSGTRLTVV.

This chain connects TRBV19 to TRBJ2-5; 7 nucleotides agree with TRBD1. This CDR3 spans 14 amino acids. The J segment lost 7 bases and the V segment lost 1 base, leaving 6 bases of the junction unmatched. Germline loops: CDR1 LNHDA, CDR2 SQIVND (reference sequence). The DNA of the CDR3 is TGTGCCAGTAGTATAGCGGAGACAGGGCGGACCCAGTACTTC. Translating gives CASSIAETGRTQYF.

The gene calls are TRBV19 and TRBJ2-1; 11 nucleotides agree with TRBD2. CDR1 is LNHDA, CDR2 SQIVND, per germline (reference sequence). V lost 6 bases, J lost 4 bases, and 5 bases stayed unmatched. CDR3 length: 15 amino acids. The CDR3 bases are TGTGCCAGTAGCCAGACTAGCGGGGATTACAATGAGCAGTTCTTC. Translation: CASSQTSGDYNEQFF. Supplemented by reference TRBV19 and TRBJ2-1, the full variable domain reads DGGITQSPKYLFRKEGQNVTLSCEQNLNHDAMYWYRQDPGQGLRLIYYSQIVNDFQKGDIAEGYSVSREKKESFPLTVTSAQKNPTAFYLCASSQTSGDYNEQFFGPGTRLTVL.

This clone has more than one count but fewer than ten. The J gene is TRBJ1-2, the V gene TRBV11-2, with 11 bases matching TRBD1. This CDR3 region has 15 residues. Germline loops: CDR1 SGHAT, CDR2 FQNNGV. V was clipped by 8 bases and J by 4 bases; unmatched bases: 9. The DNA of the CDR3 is TGTGCCAGCGCTCCGGACAGGGGGCCGCTCTATGGCTACACCTTC. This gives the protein CASAPDRGPLYGYTF.

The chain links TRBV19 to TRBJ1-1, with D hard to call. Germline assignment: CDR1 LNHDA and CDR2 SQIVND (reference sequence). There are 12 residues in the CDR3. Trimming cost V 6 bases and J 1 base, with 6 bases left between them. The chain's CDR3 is CASRKKNTEAFF. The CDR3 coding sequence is TGTGCCAGTAGGAAGAAGAACACTGAAGCTTTCTTT. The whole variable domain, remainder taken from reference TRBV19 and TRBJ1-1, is DGGITQSPKYLFRKEGQNVTLSCEQNLNHDAMYWYRQDPGQGLRLIYYSQIVNDFQKGDIAEGYSVSREKKESFPLTVTSAQKNPTAFYLCASRKKNTEAFFGQGTRLTVV.

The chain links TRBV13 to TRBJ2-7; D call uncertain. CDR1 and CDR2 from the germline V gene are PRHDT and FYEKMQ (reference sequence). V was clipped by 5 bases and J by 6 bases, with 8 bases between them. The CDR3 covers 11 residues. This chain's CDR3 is CASSGAAEQYF. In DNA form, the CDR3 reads TGTGCCAGCAGCGGCGCGGCCGAGCAGTACTTC.

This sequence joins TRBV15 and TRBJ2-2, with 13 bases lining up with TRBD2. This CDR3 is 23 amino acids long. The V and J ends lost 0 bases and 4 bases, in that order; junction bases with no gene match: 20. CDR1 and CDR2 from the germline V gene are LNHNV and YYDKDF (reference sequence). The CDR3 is CATSRERDSKTTSGGESTGELFF. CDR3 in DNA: TGTGCCACCAGCAGAGAAAGGGACTCCAAAACAACTAGCGGGGGGGAGAGCACCGGGGAGCTGTTTTTT.

The CDR3 is CASSERQNYGYTF. CDR3 nucleotide sequence: TGTGCCAGCAGTGAAAGACAGAACTATGGCTACACCTTC. This chain links TRBV2 with TRBJ1-2; TRBD1 might be the D (5 bases). This CDR3 comprises 13 residues. V lost 2 bases, J lost 2 bases, and 6 bases lay in between. Looked up from germline, CDR1 is SNHLY and CDR2 is FYNNEI.

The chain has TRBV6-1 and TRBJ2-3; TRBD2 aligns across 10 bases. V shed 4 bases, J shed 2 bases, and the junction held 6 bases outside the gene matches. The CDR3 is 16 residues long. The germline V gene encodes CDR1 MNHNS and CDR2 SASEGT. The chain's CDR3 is CASSVSSGSPTDTQYF. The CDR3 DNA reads TGTGCCAGCAGTGTTTCTAGCGGGAGTCCCACAGATACGCAGTATTTT.

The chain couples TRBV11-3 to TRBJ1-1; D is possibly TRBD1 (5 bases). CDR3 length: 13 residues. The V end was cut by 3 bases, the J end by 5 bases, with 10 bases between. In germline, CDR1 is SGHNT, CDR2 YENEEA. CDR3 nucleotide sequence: TGTGCCAGCAGCTTCGGGGGAACTACTGAAGCTTTCTTT. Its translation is CASSFGGTTEAFF.

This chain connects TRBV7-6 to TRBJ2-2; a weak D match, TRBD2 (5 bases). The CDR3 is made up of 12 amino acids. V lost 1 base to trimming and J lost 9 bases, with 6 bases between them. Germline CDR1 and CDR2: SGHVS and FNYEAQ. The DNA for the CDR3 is TGTGCCAGCAGCTTAGGAGGGTGGGAGCTGTTTTTT. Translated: CASSLGGWELFF.

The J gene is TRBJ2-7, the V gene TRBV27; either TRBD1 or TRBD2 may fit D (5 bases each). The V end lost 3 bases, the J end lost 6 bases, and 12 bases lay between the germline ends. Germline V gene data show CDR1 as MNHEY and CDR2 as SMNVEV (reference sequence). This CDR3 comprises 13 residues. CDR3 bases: TGTGCCAGCAGTTTCGAAACTAGGGGCGAGCAGTACTTC. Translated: CASSFETRGEQYF.

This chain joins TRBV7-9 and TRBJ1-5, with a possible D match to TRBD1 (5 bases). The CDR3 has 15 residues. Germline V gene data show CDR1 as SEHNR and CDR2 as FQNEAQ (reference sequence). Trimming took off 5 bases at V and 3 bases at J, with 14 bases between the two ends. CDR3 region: CASSPAGGTNQPQHF. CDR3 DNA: TGTGCCAGCAGCCCGGCGGGGGGTACCAATCAGCCCCAGCATTTT.

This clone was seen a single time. CDR3 nucleotide sequence: TGTGCCAGCAGCTACCTCATCGATCAGCCCCAGCATTTT. Its translation is CASSYLIDQPQHF. The chain uses TRBV7-2 and TRBJ1-5; D gene unclear. The length of the CDR3 is 13 residues. The germline CDR1 and CDR2 sequences are SGHTA and FQGNSA. Trimming left V 4 bases short and J 5 bases short, with 9 bases between.

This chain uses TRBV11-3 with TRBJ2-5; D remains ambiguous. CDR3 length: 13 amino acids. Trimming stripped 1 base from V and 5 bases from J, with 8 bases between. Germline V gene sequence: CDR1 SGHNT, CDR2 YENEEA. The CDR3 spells CASSLGPRETQYF. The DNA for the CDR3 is TGTGCCAGCAGCTTAGGGCCGAGGGAGACCCAGTACTTC.

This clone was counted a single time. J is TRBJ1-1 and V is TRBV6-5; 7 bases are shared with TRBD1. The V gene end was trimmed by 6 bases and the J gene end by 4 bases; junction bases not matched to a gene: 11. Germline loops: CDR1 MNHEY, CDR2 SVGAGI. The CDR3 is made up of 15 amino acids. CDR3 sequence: CASRRTTGVGTEAFF. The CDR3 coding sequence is TGTGCCAGCAGAAGGACAACAGGGGTGGGCACTGAAGCTTTCTTT.

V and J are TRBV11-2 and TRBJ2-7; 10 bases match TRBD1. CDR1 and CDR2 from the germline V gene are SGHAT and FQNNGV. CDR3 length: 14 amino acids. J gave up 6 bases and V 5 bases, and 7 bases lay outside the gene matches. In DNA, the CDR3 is TGTGCCAGCAGCCCCGGGGGGACAGGGGCCGAGCAGTACTTC. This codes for CASSPGGTGAEQYF.

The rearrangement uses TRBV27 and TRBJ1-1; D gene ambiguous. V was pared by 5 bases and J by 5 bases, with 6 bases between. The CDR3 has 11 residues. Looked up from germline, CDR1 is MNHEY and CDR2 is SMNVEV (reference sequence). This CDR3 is CASSVGTEAFF. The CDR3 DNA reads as TGTGCCAGCAGTGTGGGGACTGAAGCTTTCTTT.